The 12 T cell receptor beta chains listed next were all sequenced from one sample in a study of somatic mutations in cytotoxic T cells in rheumatoid arthritis (TCRdb year 2017). Library method: the immunoSEQ multiplex PCR assay. Drawn from immuneACCESS, this table holds only the in-frame rearrangements with V and J called that TCRdb kept. Clones are partly lost; checked studies trace under half to an unresolved V gene and leave the rest unexplained. The sample contains roughly 20,000 clones, under 85% of them found a single time. The top ten hold around 15% of the sample. The sample comprised CD8+ T cells sorted from blood. Receptor source: an adult with rheumatoid arthritis.

The gene calls are TRBV13 and TRBJ1-1; D unresolved. V lost 2 bases and J lost 0, with 16 bases in between. The CDR3 extends over 17 amino acids. Germline V gene sequence: CDR1 PRHDT, CDR2 FYEKMQ (reference sequence). CDR3 sequence (DNA): TGTGCCAGCAGCTTAAGACGAGGGCCCACTATGAACACTGAAGCTTTCTTT. Protein sequence: CASSLRRGPTMNTEAFF.

The chain employs TRBV12-5 and TRBJ2-1; 8 bases are a match to TRBD2. V was pared by 6 bases and J by 8 bases, with 9 bases of the junction left unmatched. CDR1 is LGHNT, CDR2 FRNRAP, per germline. The CDR3 has 14 residues. The CDR3 spells CASGSAGEGDEQFF. DNA of the CDR3: TGTGCTAGTGGATCAGCGGGAGAGGGTGATGAGCAGTTCTTC.

The rearrangement joins TRBV12-5 to TRBJ2-2, with 12 nucleotides matching TRBD1. Germline V CDR1 and CDR2: LGHNT, FRNRAP. CDR3 length: 19 residues. V lost 1 base and J lost 5; bases outside the gene matches: 11. The CDR3 DNA reads TGTGCTAGTGGTTTGGCACCAAACTGGGGACAGGGGGCGACCGGGGAGCTGTTTTTT. Translation: CASGLAPNWGQGATGELFF.

This clone was seen once. The J gene is TRBJ1-1, the V gene TRBV9, with a tentative D call TRBD1 (6 bases). V was trimmed by 3 bases and J by 1 base, leaving 13 bases between them. The germline V gene has CDR1 SGDLS and CDR2 YYNGEE. The CDR3 is 15 amino acids. The CDR3: CASSARTEENTEAFF. DNA of the CDR3: TGTGCCAGCAGCGCTAGGACAGAAGAGAACACTGAAGCTTTCTTT.

This clone came up once. The J gene is TRBJ2-7, the V gene TRBV27, with D possibly TRBD2 on 6 matching bases. The CDR3 consists of 15 residues. Per germline, CDR1 MNHEY and CDR2 SMNVEV (reference sequence). Trimming shortened V by 6 bases and J by 2 bases, and 17 bases separated the two germline ends. The CDR3 sequence is CASSPKISGPYEQYF. In DNA form, the CDR3 reads TGTGCCAGCAGCCCAAAGATTAGCGGCCCCTACGAGCAGTACTTC.

The rearrangement joins TRBV7-3 to TRBJ2-1; 8 bases are shared with TRBD2. Losses at the gene ends were 1 base for V and 0 bases for J; bases not matched to a gene: 2. The germline V gene encodes CDR1 SGHTA and CDR2 FQGTGA. This CDR3 has 16 amino acids. CDR3 loop: CASSLIGTSSYNEQFF. The CDR3 region has the DNA TGTGCCAGCAGCTTAATTGGGACTAGCTCCTACAATGAGCAGTTCTTC.

The V call is TRBV30, the J call TRBJ2-5; tentatively, D is TRBD2 (6 bases). The DNA end is a closer match to TRBJ2-7, so the J assignment may be wrong. The CDR3 runs to 12 residues. In germline, CDR1 is GTSNPN, CDR2 SVGIG (reference sequence). The CDR3 sequence: CAWSVRGIEQYF. In DNA, the CDR3 is TGTGCCTGGAGTGTACGGGGGATCGAGCAGTACTTC.

The rearrangement uses TRBV25-1 and TRBJ2-5; D gene ambiguous. In germline, CDR1 is MGHDK, CDR2 SYGVNS. The germline V and J ends were trimmed by 3 bases and 4 bases, with 6 bases remaining between them. The CDR3 length is 12 residues. The DNA for the CDR3 is TGTGCCAGCAGTGAGGTTGGAGAGACCCAGTACTTC. Its protein is CASSEVGETQYF.

The chain carries TRBV28 and TRBJ1-1, with D possibly matching TRBD1 (6 bases). CDR3 size: 15 residues. Trimming removed 6 bases from V and 1 base from J, with 15 bases in between. CDR1 and CDR2 (germline): MDHEN, SYDVKM. The CDR3 spells CASSPSDSENTEAFF. DNA of the CDR3: TGTGCCAGCAGCCCATCGGACAGCGAGAACACTGAAGCTTTCTTT.

This clone was seen a few times. This chain connects TRBV27 to TRBJ2-2; D perhaps matches TRBD2 (6 bases). Trimming took 1 base from V and 5 from J, leaving 11 bases between them. CDR1 MNHEY and CDR2 SMNVEV come from the germline V gene (reference sequence). The CDR3 extends over 15 amino acids. The CDR3 spells CASSLFPSGTGELFF. The CDR3 DNA is TGTGCCAGCAGTTTATTTCCCAGCGGGACCGGGGAGCTGTTTTTT.

This chain connects TRBV25-1 to TRBJ2-5; no firm D call. The better agreement between TRBJ2-7 and the DNA end casts doubt on the J call. Germline values: CDR1 MGHDK, CDR2 SYGVNS. CDR3 length equals 12 residues. CDR3 protein: CASSNLPYEQYF. CDR3 coding DNA: TGTGCCAGCAGTAACCTCCCCTACGAGCAGTACTTC.

Of note for this clone: A read error may produce the germline difference seen at one junction end. The chain recombines TRBV5-1 with TRBJ2-7; D is unclear. Germline V gene lookup returns CDR1 SGHRS and CDR2 YFSETQ. CDR3 length equals 11 residues. The CDR3 DNA sequence: TGCGCCAACAGCTTGGCCAACGAGCAGTACTTC. As protein: CANSLANEQYF.